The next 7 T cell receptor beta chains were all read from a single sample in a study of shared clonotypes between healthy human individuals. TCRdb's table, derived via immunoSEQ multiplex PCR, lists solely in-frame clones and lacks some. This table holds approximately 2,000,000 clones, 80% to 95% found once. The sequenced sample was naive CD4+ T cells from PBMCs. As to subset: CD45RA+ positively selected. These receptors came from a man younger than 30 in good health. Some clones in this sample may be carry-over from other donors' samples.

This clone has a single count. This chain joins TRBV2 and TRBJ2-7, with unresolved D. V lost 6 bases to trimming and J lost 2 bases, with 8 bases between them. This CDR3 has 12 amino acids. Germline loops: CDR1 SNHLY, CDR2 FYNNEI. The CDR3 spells CASRTPPYEQYF. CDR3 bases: TGTGCCAGCAGGACTCCCCCCTACGAGCAGTACTTC.

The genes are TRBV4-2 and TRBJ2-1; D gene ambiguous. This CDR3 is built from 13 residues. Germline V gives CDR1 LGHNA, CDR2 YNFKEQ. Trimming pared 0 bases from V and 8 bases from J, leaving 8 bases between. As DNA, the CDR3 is TGTGCCAGCAGCCAAGAGAATGGGGATGAGCAGTTCTTC. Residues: CASSQENGDEQFF.

In DNA form, the CDR3 reads TGTGCCAGCAGTGGGTCTAGCGGGAGTTGGGTGGAGCAGTTCTTC. It is translated as CASSGSSGSWVEQFF. The chain joins TRBV6-1 to TRBJ2-1, with 10 bases that match TRBD2. Germline V CDR1 and CDR2: MNHNS, SASEGT. Trimming took 4 bases from V and 10 from J; bases not matched to a gene: 10. This CDR3 has 15 amino acids.

This chain's CDR3 is CASSLGSTGPILGTQYF. The CDR3 DNA sequence: TGCGCCAGCAGCTTGGGGTCTACGGGGCCGATCCTGGGGACCCAGTACTTC. This chain uses TRBV5-1 with TRBJ2-5; either TRBD1 or TRBD2 may fit D (5 bases each). Trimming removed 0 bases at V and 7 bases at J, with 22 bases between. This CDR3 is 17 amino acids long. The germline CDR1 and CDR2 sequences are SGHRS and YFSETQ.

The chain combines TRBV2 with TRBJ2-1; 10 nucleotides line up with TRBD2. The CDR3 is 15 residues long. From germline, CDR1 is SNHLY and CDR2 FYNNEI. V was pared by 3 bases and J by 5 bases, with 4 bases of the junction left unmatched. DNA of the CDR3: TGTGCCAGCAGTGAGTGGACTAGCGGCCACAATGAGCAGTTCTTC. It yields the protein CASSEWTSGHNEQFF.

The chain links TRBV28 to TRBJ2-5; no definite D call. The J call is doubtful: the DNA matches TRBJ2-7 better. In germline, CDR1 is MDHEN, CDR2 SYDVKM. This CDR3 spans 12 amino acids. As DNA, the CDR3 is TGTGCCAGCAGTCCCGACTCCTACGAGCAGTACTTC. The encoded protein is CASSPDSYEQYF.

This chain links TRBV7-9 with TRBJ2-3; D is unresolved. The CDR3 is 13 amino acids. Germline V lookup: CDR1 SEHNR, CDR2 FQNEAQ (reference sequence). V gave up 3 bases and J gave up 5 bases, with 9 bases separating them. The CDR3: CASSFGSEDTQYF. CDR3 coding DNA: TGTGCCAGCAGCTTCGGGTCCGAAGATACGCAGTATTTT.